This T cell receptor (beta chain) was recovered during a study of identical twins. TCRdb reprocessed the 5' RACE reads via MiXCR and lists one record per CDR3 protein. This sample yields around 680,000 distinct CDR3 sequences, of which 8.5% to 9% are seen a single time; roughly 0.97% belongs to the top ten. Study-level results: Conclusions were drawn cross-sectionally by statistical analysis, without following the same donors.

The V gene's germline CDR1 is LGHNA and CDR2 YSLEER. V dropped 0 bases and J dropped 2; count of bases not matched to a gene: 0. The CDR3 has 14 amino acids. This clonotype was seen a few times. Its antigen remains unidentified. The data were also submitted as part of a second study, on yellow fever vaccine responses in identical twins.

The rearrangement links TRBV4-3 to TRBJ1-2; 7 nucleotides align to TRBD1. The origin of this receptor is a woman between 18 and 30 years old in good health. Material: PBMCs. As DNA, the CDR3 is TGCGCCAGCAGCCAAGAACAGGGGAACTATGGCTACACCTTC. Translation gives CASSQEQGNYGYTF.